These 13 T cell receptor beta chains were all obtained from the same sample, sequenced in a study of T cells after yellow fever vaccination. From the 5' RACE reads, TCRdb called clonotypes with MiXCR, one entry per CDR3 protein. Here the sample spans fewer than 450,000 distinct CDR3 sequences, approximately 10% being singletons. Sample: PBMCs, taken on the day of the first yellow fever vaccination. The receptors were gathered from a man younger than 35 who received the YFV17D yellow fever vaccine.

The table lists this clonotype with a few counts. CDR3 coding DNA: TGTGCCAGCAGTTCTCAGGGGGGATACACTGAAGCTTTCTTT. Translation: CASSSQGGYTEAFF. The chain is built from TRBV27 and TRBJ1-1; TRBD1 aligns across 7 bases. The CDR3 runs 14 residues. J gave up 3 bases and V 4 bases, and 5 bases lay outside the gene matches. Germline-derived CDR1 and CDR2 are MNHEY and SMNVEV (reference sequence).

This clonotype has just a few counts. J is TRBJ2-5 and V is TRBV11-1; a possible D gene is TRBD2 (5 bases). Germline V gives CDR1 SGHAT, CDR2 FQDESV (reference sequence). The CDR3 length is 16 residues. V lost 5 bases and J 5 bases, leaving 21 bases between the germline ends. The DNA of the CDR3 is TGTGCCAGCAGCGGACCCCGTTACGGCCGCGGGGAGACCCAGTACTTC. The encoded protein is CASSGPRYGRGETQYF.

The sample holds a few counts of this clonotype. The genes are TRBV4-3 and TRBJ1-1; D unclear. The CDR3 length is 13 residues. Germline CDR1 LGHNA, CDR2 YSLEER. Trimming removed 0 bases at V and 10 bases at J, with 12 bases between. The CDR3 DNA is TGCGCCAGCAGCCAAGACGGAATGGTCGGAGCTTTCTTT. Its protein product is CASSQDGMVGAFF.

The chain links TRBV29-1 to TRBJ2-3; 9 positions agree with TRBD1. Germline-derived CDR1 and CDR2 are SQVTM and ANQGSEA. The length of the CDR3 is 14 residues. V lost 2 bases to trimming and J lost 3 bases; unmatched junction nucleotides: 3. CDR3 in DNA: TGCAGCGTTGAATCAGGACAGGGGACAGATACGCAGTATTTT. It codes for CSVESGQGTDTQYF.

This clonotype was seen only a few times. This chain connects TRBV7-2 to TRBJ2-1; D perhaps matches TRBD1 (6 bases). Trimming pared 1 base from V and 5 bases from J, leaving 12 bases between. CDR3 length equals 15 residues. Germline CDR1 SGHTA, CDR2 FQGNSA. The CDR3 is CASSLGRTEDNEQFF. CDR3 nucleotide sequence: TGTGCCAGCAGCTTAGGCCGGACAGAAGACAATGAGCAGTTCTTC.

This chain links TRBV9 with TRBJ2-1; unclear D gene. The CDR3 is made up of 12 amino acids. Germline lookup yields CDR1 SGDLS and CDR2 YYNGEE. The V end lost 5 bases, the J end lost 8 bases, and 11 bases lay between the germline ends. As DNA, the CDR3 is TGTGCCAGCAGTAAAAATTTCTATGAGCAGTTCTTC. Residues: CASSKNFYEQFF.

J is TRBJ2-3 and V is TRBV10-3, with 9 bases lining up with TRBD2. Germline CDR1 is ENHRY and CDR2 is SYGVKD. The CDR3 loop spans 14 amino acids. The V and J ends lost 5 bases and 1 base, in that order; junction bases with no gene match: 1. As DNA, the CDR3 is TGTGCCATCAGTTCTAGCGGGGGCACAGATACGCAGTATTTT. As protein: CAISSSGGTDTQYF.

This clonotype appeared a few times. Here the CDR3 reads CASSPVQRASTDTQYF. The CDR3 bases are TGTGCCAGCTCACCAGTACAGAGAGCTAGCACAGATACGCAGTATTTT. V gene TRBV18 combines with J gene TRBJ2-3; D gene ambiguous. Germline V gives CDR1 KGHSH, CDR2 LQKENI. The CDR3 extends over 16 amino acids. Trimming removed 2 bases from V and 0 bases from J, with 12 bases in between.

This clonotype was counted ten times or more. This chain uses TRBV5-1 with TRBJ2-3, with 8 nucleotides matching TRBD2. Germline CDR1 SGHRS, CDR2 YFSETQ. J was trimmed by 3 bases and V by 2 bases; bases with no gene match: 11. The CDR3 is made up of 17 amino acids. The CDR3 here is CASSFSYAGGNTDTQYF. DNA for the CDR3: TGCGCCAGCAGCTTCTCCTATGCGGGGGGAAATACAGATACGCAGTATTTT.

The rearrangement joins TRBV20-1 to TRBJ1-2, with D tentatively TRBD1 (5 bases). V was trimmed by 7 bases and J by 5 bases, leaving 17 bases between them. This CDR3 contains 13 residues. Germline CDR1 is DFQATT and CDR2 is SNEGSKA (reference sequence). The CDR3 reads CSGWDPRAYGYTF. CDR3 sequence (DNA): TGCAGTGGTTGGGACCCTCGGGCTTATGGCTACACCTTC.

This clonotype came up a few times. This sequence joins TRBV6-1 and TRBJ1-4; TRBD1 agrees at 9 bases. This CDR3 has 14 residues. Germline CDR1 and CDR2: MNHNS and SASEGT. V gave up 8 bases and J gave up 5 bases; unmatched junction bases: 6. The CDR3: CASGAGTGNEKLFF. CDR3 in DNA: TGTGCCAGCGGGGCCGGGACAGGGAATGAAAAACTGTTTTTT.

This clonotype occurred many times. The gene calls are TRBV5-4 and TRBJ2-2, with TRBD1 matching 9 bases. Germline CDR1 is SGHNT and CDR2 is YYREEE (reference sequence). The CDR3 length is 15 residues. The junction had 5 bases not matched to a gene; V was cut back by 3 bases and J by 5 bases. The CDR3 DNA follows: TGTGCCAGCAGCTCCGGGACAGGGCAAACCGGGGAGCTGTTTTTT. This sequence encodes CASSSGTGQTGELFF. The full variable domain, its missing parts supplied by reference TRBV5-4 and TRBJ2-2, is ETGVTQSPTHLIKTRGQQVTLRCSSQSGHNTVSWYQQALGQGPQFIFQYYREEENGRGNFPPRFSGLQFPNYSSELNVNALELDDSALYLCASSSGTGQTGELFFGEGSRLTVL.

This chain connects TRBV30 to TRBJ2-5; the match to TRBD2 covers 10 bases. Germline lookup yields CDR1 GTSNPN and CDR2 SVGIG (reference sequence). This CDR3 spans 14 amino acids. Germline trimming cut 4 bases from V and 5 bases from J; bases unmatched to any gene: 7. The CDR3 loop is CAWISSGGRETQYF. CDR3 coding DNA: TGTGCCTGGATTTCTAGCGGGGGAAGGGAGACCCAGTACTTC.